These 22 T cell receptor beta chains were all obtained from the same sample, sequenced in a study of CD8+ T cells in alopecia areata. cDNA serving as the sequencing template came from extracted, reverse transcribed RNA. This table comes from immunoSEQ multiplex PCR, and its TCRdb copy is limited to in-frame clones, with some not included. The table has fewer than 100,000 clones, around three quarters seen once. Indicated treatment: oral pan-JAK inhibitor, 5-10 mg twice daily. Specimen: CD8+ T cells sorted from blood, collected at approximately week 42, from a patient treated with tofacitinib. The origin of the receptors is a human donor with alopecia areata.

This clone came up a few times. The chain recombines TRBV19 with TRBJ1-1; a possible D gene is TRBD1 (5 bases). V lost 5 bases and J lost 1, with 11 bases in between. The CDR3 length is 14 residues. Germline V CDR1 and CDR2: LNHDA, SQIVND (reference sequence). CDR3 region: CASSVQATNTEAFF. CDR3 nucleotides: TGTGCCAGTAGTGTACAGGCGACGAACACTGAAGCTTTCTTT.

The chain carries TRBV15 and TRBJ2-7; TRBD2 is a possible D gene (7 bases). There are 15 residues in the CDR3. Germline assignment: CDR1 LNHNV and CDR2 YYDKDF (reference sequence). Trimming took off 6 bases at V and 0 bases at J, with 15 bases between the two ends. The CDR3 sequence: CATSPRGQVSYEQYF. CDR3 in DNA: TGTGCCACCAGTCCGCGGGGGCAAGTCTCCTACGAGCAGTACTTC.

This clone was seen just once. The genes are TRBV11-3 and TRBJ1-2; D gene unclear. There are 13 residues in the CDR3. Germline CDR1 reads SGHNT; CDR2 reads YENEEA. The V end was cut by 5 bases, the J end by 1 base, with 8 bases between. CDR3 amino acids: CASSEGSNYGYTF. The CDR3, as DNA: TGTGCCAGCAGCGAAGGGAGTAACTATGGCTACACCTTC.

This clone was found a few times. Germline is not matched at one junction end, which may reflect a read error. V usage is TRBV7-9 and J usage is TRBJ2-5; possible D gene TRBD2, 6 bases. The DNA end is more similar to TRBJ2-7, so the J call may be wrong. The CDR3 length is 14 residues. CDR1 and CDR2 (germline): SEHNR, FQNEAQ (reference sequence). The CDR3 spells CASSQVADSYEQYF. In DNA form, the CDR3 reads TGCGCCAGCAGCCAAGTAGCGGACTCCTACGAGCAGTACTTC.

The V and J genes are TRBV4-3 and TRBJ2-6, with D hard to call. This CDR3 has 18 amino acids. With 0 bases removed from V and 0 bases from J, the gap between germline ends came to 12 bases. The V gene's germline CDR1 is LGHNA and CDR2 YSLEER. In DNA form, the CDR3 reads TGCGCCAGCAGCCAAGATCTGGGTTCAAACTCTGGGGCCAACGTCCTGACTTTC. This translates into CASSQDLGSNSGANVLTF.

The V call is TRBV7-6, the J call TRBJ2-7; D not resolved. This CDR3 is 14 amino acids long. The germline V gene encodes CDR1 SGHVS and CDR2 FNYEAQ. Trimming stripped 2 bases from V and 1 base from J, with 9 bases between. CDR3 sequence (DNA): TGTGCCAGCAGCTTAATGGAACTGTCCTACGAGCAGTACTTC. This encodes CASSLMELSYEQYF.

This clone was seen just once. The DNA of the CDR3 is TGTGCCAGCAGTGAATGGGTCAGGGGAGCCTATGGCTACACCTTC. It specifies CASSEWVRGAYGYTF. The chain recombines TRBV2 with TRBJ1-2; weak D call: TRBD1 (6 bases). Germline CDR1 SNHLY, CDR2 FYNNEI. There are 15 residues in the CDR3. V gave up 2 bases and J gave up 4 bases, with 14 bases separating them.

The rearrangement joins TRBV7-8 to TRBJ2-7; D might be TRBD2 (5 bases). From germline, CDR1 is SGHVS and CDR2 FQNEAQ. Trimming left V 6 bases short and J 3 bases short, with 21 bases between. The CDR3 spans 16 residues. The CDR3 bases are TGTGCCAGCAGTCAGACGGGTGCGGGCGCTCTCTACGAGCAGTACTTC. This translates into CASSQTGAGALYEQYF.

This clone was picked up a small number of times. The chain couples TRBV27 to TRBJ2-2; 11 bases are shared with TRBD2. The germline V gene encodes CDR1 MNHEY and CDR2 SMNVEV (reference sequence). There are 16 residues in the CDR3. Trimming at V came to 5 bases and at J to 1 base, leaving 3 bases not matched to a gene. The DNA for the CDR3 is TGTGCCAGCAGTCCCACTAGCGGGGGGAACACCGGGGAGCTGTTTTTT. This translates into CASSPTSGGNTGELFF.

The genes are TRBV6-1 and TRBJ1-2, with D hard to call. Between the trimmed V and J ends, which lost 1 base and 0 bases, there was a span of 9 bases. The germline gives CDR1 MNHNS, CDR2 SASEGT. The CDR3 has 15 amino acids. The CDR3 here is CASSEGVSANYGYTF. The CDR3 DNA is TGTGCCAGCAGTGAAGGCGTTTCAGCTAACTATGGCTACACCTTC.

The chain carries TRBV7-2 and TRBJ2-7, with 11 bases aligning to TRBD1. The CDR3 is 15 amino acids. V shed 5 bases and J 5 bases; nucleotides not matched to a gene: 8. Germline assignment: CDR1 SGHTA and CDR2 FQGNSA. CDR3 in amino acids: CASSPDRGLGDEQYF. CDR3 nucleotide sequence: TGTGCCAGCAGCCCGGACAGGGGGCTCGGGGACGAGCAGTACTTC.

The rearrangement links TRBV5-6 to TRBJ2-5, with D maybe TRBD2 (6 bases). The ends were cut back, 1 base at V and 2 bases at J, with 9 bases in the middle. The germline V gene encodes CDR1 SGHDT and CDR2 YYEEEE. CDR3 length equals 14 residues. CDR3 sequence reads: CASSLTGDQETQYF. Written as DNA, the CDR3 is TGTGCCAGCAGCTTGACGGGGGATCAAGAGACCCAGTACTTC.

The chain has TRBV11-2 and TRBJ1-4, with D uncertain. V dropped 3 bases and J dropped 5 bases, with 7 bases sitting between them. The CDR3 is 13 amino acids. Germline loops: CDR1 SGHAT, CDR2 FQNNGV. CDR3 bases: TGTGCCAGCAGCTTGTCTTTCAATGAAAAACTGTTTTTT. The encoded protein is CASSLSFNEKLFF.

The rearrangement uses TRBV29-1 and TRBJ2-7; a possible D gene is TRBD1 (5 bases). This CDR3 has 13 residues. Germline CDR1 and CDR2: SQVTM and ANQGSEA. V shed 6 bases and J shed 6 bases, with 18 bases lying between them. CDR3 in DNA: TGCAGCGTCAATACACCAGGGTCTTCCGAGCAGTACTTC. This codes for CSVNTPGSSEQYF.

The CDR3 sequence is CASSSERGARYEQYF. CDR3 bases: TGTGCCAGCAGCTCCGAGCGGGGGGCCAGGTACGAGCAGTACTTC. The chain couples TRBV27 to TRBJ2-7; 9 positions agree with TRBD2. V gave up 6 bases and J gave up 4 bases; unmatched junction bases: 10. This CDR3 is 15 amino acids long. The germline V gene encodes CDR1 MNHEY and CDR2 SMNVEV (reference sequence).

The V and J genes are TRBV5-4 and TRBJ2-2; D is ambiguous. The CDR3 has 13 residues. Trimming pared 4 bases from V and 1 base from J, leaving 5 bases between. Germline CDR1 reads SGHNT; CDR2 reads YYREEE (reference sequence). The CDR3 bases are TGTGCCAGCAGCCGCATGAACACCGGGGAGCTGTTTTTT. Residues: CASSRMNTGELFF.

The chain uses TRBV10-2 and TRBJ1-2; no clear D. The CDR3 consists of 11 residues. V lost 9 bases to trimming and J lost 8 bases, with 13 bases between them. Germline V gives CDR1 WSHSY, CDR2 SAAADI. CDR3: CASSGSEGYTF. The CDR3 DNA is TGCGCCAGTTCAGGCTCGGAGGGCTACACCTTC.

The V call is TRBV27, the J call TRBJ2-2; TRBD2 agrees at 8 bases. CDR1 is MNHEY, CDR2 SMNVEV, per germline (reference sequence). The CDR3 has 18 residues. V shed 1 base and J 4 bases; nucleotides not matched to a gene: 11. The CDR3 is CASSLLGLAGTSTGELFF. Written as DNA, the CDR3 is TGTGCCAGCAGTTTATTAGGCCTAGCGGGCACTAGCACCGGGGAGCTGTTTTTT.

The rearrangement joins TRBV9 to TRBJ2-3; D not certain. Germline V gene sequence: CDR1 SGDLS, CDR2 YYNGEE. The CDR3 length is 12 residues. V shed 0 bases and J shed 1 base, with 0 bases lying between them. This CDR3 reads CASSVGTDTQYF. The DNA of the CDR3 is TGTGCCAGCAGCGTAGGCACAGATACGCAGTATTTT.

Regarding this clone: The sample contains more than one DNA sequence encoding this CDR3. This sequence joins TRBV29-1 and TRBJ1-1, with D unclear. Per germline, CDR1 SQVTM and CDR2 ANQGSEA. The CDR3 is made up of 12 amino acids. Trimming shortened V by 5 bases and J by 4 bases, and 11 bases separated the two germline ends. CDR3 in DNA: TGCAGCGTTTCCCCCTCGGGCACTGAAGCTTTCTTT. As protein: CSVSPSGTEAFF.

This chain uses TRBV4-3 with TRBJ1-5, with a weak D call TRBD1 (5 bases). The CDR3 contains 18 residues. Trimming removed 0 bases from V and 1 base from J, with 16 bases in between. Germline V lookup: CDR1 LGHNA, CDR2 YSLEER. CDR3 in DNA: TGCGCCAGCAGCCAAGAATTTATTGGGGAGGGGAGCAATCAGCCCCAGCATTTT. Amino acids: CASSQEFIGEGSNQPQHF.

The rearrangement links TRBV4-3 to TRBJ2-1, with D tentatively TRBD1 or TRBD2 (5 bases each). From germline, CDR1 is LGHNA and CDR2 YSLEER. The CDR3 runs 16 residues. With 1 base removed from V and 2 bases from J, the gap between germline ends came to 12 bases. The CDR3, as DNA: TGCGCCAGCAGCCAAGGGGCTCAGGGAGCCTACAATGAGCAGTTCTTC. Its translation is CASSQGAQGAYNEQFF.